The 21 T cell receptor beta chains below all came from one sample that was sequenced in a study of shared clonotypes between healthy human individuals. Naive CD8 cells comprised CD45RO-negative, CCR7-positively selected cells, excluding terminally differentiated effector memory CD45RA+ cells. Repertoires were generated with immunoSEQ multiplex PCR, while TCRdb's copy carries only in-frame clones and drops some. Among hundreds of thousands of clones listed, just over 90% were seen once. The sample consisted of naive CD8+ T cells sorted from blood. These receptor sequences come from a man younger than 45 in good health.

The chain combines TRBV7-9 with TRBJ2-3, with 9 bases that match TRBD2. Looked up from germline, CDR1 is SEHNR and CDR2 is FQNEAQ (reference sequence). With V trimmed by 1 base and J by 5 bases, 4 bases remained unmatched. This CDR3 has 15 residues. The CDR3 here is CASSLGGRAEDTQYF. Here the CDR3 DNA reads TGTGCCAGCAGCTTAGGCGGGAGGGCCGAAGATACGCAGTATTTT. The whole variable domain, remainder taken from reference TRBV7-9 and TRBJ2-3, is DTGVSQNPRHKITKRGQNVTFRCDPISEHNRLYWYRQTLGQGPEFLTYFQNEAQLEKSRLLSDRFSAERPKGSFSTLEIQRTEQGDSAMYLCASSLGGRAEDTQYFGPGTRLTVL.

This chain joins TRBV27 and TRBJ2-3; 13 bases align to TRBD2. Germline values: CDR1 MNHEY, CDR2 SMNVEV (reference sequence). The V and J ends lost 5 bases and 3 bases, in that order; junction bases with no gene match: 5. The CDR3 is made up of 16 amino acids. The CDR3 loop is CASSPLAGGETDTQYF. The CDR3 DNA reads TGTGCCAGCAGTCCACTAGCGGGAGGGGAGACAGATACGCAGTATTTT.

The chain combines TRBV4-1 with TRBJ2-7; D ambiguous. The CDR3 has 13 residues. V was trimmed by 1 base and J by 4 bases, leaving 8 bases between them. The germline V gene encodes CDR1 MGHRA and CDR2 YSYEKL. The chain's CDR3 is CASSQVGQYEQYF. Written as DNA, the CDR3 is TGCGCCAGCAGCCAAGTAGGTCAGTACGAGCAGTACTTC.

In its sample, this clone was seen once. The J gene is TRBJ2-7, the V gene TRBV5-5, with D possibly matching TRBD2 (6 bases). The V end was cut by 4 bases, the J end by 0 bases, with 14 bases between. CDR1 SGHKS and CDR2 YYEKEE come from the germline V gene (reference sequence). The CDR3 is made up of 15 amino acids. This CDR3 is CASSLMAGISYEQYF. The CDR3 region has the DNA TGTGCCAGCAGCCTCATGGCGGGAATCTCCTACGAGCAGTACTTC. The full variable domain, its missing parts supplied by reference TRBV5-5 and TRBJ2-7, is DAGVTQSPTHLIKTRGQQVTLRCSPISGHKSVSWYQQVLGQGPQFIFQYYEKEERGRGNFPDRFSARQFPNYSSELNVNALLLGDSALYLCASSLMAGISYEQYFGPGTRLTVT.

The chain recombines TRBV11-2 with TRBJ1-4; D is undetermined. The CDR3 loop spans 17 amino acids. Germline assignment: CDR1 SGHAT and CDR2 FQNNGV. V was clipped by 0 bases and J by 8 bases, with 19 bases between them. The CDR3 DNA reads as TGTGCCAGCAGCTTAGATCTGTGGCAGGCTAGTTGGGAAAAACTGTTTTTT. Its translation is CASSLDLWQASWEKLFF.

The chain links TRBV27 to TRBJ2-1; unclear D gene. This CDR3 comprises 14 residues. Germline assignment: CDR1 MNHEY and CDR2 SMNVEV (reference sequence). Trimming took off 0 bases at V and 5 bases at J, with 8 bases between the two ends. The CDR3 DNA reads TGTGCCAGCAGTTTATCACGGGCGGACAATGAGCAGTTCTTC. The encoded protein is CASSLSRADNEQFF.

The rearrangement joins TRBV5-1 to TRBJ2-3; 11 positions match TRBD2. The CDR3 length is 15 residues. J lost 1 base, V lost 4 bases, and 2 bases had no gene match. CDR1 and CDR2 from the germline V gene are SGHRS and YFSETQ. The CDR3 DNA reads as TGCGCCAGCAGCGGGGGACTAGCGGGCACAGATACGCAGTATTTT. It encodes CASSGGLAGTDTQYF. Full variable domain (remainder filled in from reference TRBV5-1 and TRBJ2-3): KAGVTQTPRYLIKTRGQQVTLSCSPISGHRSVSWYQQTPGQGLQFLFEYFSETQRNKGNFPGRFSGRQFSNSRSEMNVSTLELGDSALYLCASSGGLAGTDTQYFGPGTRLTVL.

The CDR3 protein is CASSLGRFSSGNTIYF. As DNA, the CDR3 is TGTGCCAGCAGCTTAGGTCGGTTCAGCTCTGGAAACACCATATATTTT. This chain joins TRBV7-9 and TRBJ1-3; no definite D call. Trimming cost V 1 base and J 0 bases, with 10 bases left between them. Germline V gene data show CDR1 as SEHNR and CDR2 as FQNEAQ (reference sequence). The CDR3 consists of 16 residues.

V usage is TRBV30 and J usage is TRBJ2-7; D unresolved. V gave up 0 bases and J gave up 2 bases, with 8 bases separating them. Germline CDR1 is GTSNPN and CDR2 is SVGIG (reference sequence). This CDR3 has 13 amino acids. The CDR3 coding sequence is TGTGCCTGGAGTGTAGGGCTCACCTACGAGCAGTACTTC. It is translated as CAWSVGLTYEQYF. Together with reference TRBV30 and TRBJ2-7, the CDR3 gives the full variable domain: SQTIHQWPATLVQPVGSPLSLECTVEGTSNPNLYWYRQAAGRGLQLLFYSVGIGQISSEVPQNLSASRPQDRQFILSSKKLLLSDSGFYLCAWSVGLTYEQYFGPGTRLTVT.

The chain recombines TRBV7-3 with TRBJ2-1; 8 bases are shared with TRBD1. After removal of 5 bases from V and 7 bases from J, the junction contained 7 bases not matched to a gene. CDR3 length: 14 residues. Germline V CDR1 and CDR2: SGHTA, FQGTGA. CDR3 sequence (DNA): TGTGCCAGCAGCGCTCAGGGGGCGGTTAATGAGCAGTTCTTC. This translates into CASSAQGAVNEQFF.

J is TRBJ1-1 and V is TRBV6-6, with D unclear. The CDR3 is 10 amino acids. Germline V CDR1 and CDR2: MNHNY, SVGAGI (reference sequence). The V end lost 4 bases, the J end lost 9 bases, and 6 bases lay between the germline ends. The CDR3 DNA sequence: TGTGCCAGCAGTTCCTGGCAAGCTTTCTTT. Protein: CASSSWQAFF.

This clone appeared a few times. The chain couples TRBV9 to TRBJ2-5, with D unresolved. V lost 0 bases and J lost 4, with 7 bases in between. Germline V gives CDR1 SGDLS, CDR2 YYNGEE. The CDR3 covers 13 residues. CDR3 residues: CASSVGTVETQYF. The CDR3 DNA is TGTGCCAGCAGCGTAGGAACAGTAGAGACCCAGTACTTC.

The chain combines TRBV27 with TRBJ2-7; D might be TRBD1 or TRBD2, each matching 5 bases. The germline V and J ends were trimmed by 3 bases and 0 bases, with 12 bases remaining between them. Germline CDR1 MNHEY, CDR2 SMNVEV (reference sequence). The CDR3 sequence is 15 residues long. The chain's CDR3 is CASSFGPGSSYEQYF. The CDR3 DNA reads TGTGCCAGCAGTTTTGGGCCAGGGAGCTCCTACGAGCAGTACTTC.

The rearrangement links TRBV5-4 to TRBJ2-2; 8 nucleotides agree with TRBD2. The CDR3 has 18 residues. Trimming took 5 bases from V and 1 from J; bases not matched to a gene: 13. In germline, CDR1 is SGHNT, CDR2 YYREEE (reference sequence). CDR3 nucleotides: TGTGCCAGCAGGCCTGTTAGCGGGGATGGGATGAACACCGGGGAGCTGTTTTTT. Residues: CASRPVSGDGMNTGELFF.

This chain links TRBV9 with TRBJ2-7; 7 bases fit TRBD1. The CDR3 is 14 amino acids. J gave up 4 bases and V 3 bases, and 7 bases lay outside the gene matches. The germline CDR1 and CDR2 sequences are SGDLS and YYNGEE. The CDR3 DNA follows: TGTGCCAGCAGCGGCCGGGACAGCGAGTACGAGCAGTACTTC. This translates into CASSGRDSEYEQYF.

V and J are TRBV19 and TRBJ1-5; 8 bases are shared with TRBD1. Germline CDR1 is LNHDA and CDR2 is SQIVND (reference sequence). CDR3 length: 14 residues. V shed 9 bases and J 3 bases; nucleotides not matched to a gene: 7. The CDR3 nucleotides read TGTGCCAGCTGGGGACAGGTGTTCAATCAGCCCCAGCATTTT. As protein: CASWGQVFNQPQHF. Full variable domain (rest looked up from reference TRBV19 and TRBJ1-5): DGGITQSPKYLFRKEGQNVTLSCEQNLNHDAMYWYRQDPGQGLRLIYYSQIVNDFQKGDIAEGYSVSREKKESFPLTVTSAQKNPTAFYLCASWGQVFNQPQHFGDGTRLSIL.

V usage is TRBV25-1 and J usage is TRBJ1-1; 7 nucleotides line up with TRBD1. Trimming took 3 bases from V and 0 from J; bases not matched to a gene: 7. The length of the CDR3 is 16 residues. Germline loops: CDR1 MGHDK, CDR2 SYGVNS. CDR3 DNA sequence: TGTGCCAGCAGTGACGACGACAGGGCAATGAACACTGAAGCTTTCTTT. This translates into CASSDDDRAMNTEAFF.

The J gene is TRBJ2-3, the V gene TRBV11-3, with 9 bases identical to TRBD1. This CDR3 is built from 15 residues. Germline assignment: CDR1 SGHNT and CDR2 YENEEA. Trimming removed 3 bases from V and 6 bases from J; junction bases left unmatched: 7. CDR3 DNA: TGTGCCAGCAGCTTGGGGACAGGGTCGGCCGATACGCAGTATTTT. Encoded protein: CASSLGTGSADTQYF.

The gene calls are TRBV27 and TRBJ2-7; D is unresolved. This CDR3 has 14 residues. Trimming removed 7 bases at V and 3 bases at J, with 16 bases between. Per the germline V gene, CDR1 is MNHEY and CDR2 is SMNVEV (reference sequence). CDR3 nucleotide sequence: TGTGCCAGCACCCCATCCTCCTGGGGCTACGAGCAGTACTTC. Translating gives CASTPSSWGYEQYF.

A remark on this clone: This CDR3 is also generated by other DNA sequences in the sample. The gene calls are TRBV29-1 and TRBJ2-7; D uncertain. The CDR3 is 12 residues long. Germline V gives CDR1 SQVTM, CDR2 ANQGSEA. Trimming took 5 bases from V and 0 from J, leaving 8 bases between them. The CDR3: CSVRDGSYEQYF. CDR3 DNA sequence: TGCAGCGTTCGCGACGGCTCCTACGAGCAGTACTTC.

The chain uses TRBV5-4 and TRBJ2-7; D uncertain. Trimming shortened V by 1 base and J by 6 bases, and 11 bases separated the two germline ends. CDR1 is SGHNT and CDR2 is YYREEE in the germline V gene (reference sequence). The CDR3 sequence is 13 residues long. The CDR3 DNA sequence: TGTGCCAGCAGCTTGAGTTATGTCCCCGAGCAGTACTTC. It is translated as CASSLSYVPEQYF.